This T cell receptor (beta chain) was found in a study of blood T cell repertoires in COVID-19. Looking at the study overall: T cells, B-cell-depleted T cells, or PBMCs supplied cDNA or gDNA.

Profiling relied on immunoSEQ multiplex PCR, and the TCRdb table lists in-frame clones only, not all of them. Of 400,000 to 450,000 clones in the sample, about 90% are singletons; the top ten hold 0.6%. Germline V gene data show CDR1 as SEHNR and CDR2 as FQNEAQ (reference sequence). This CDR3 has 14 residues. J gave up 6 bases and V 5 bases, and 8 bases lay outside the gene matches. Sequences were obtained from PBMCs or T cells enriched from blood (not recorded which). The V and J genes are TRBV7-9 and TRBJ2-7; TRBD1 matches 9 bases. This receptor was taken from a man aged 18 to 35 who had recovered from COVID-19. In nucleotides, the CDR3 is TGTGCCAGCAGCCCTCCGACAGGGGGGGGCGAGCAGTACTTC. It encodes CASSPPTGGGEQYF.